The next 24 T cell receptor beta chains were all read from a single sample in a study of control samples from healthy donors and cancer patients. Sequenced by immunoSEQ multiplex PCR; TCRdb stores in-frame clones only, minus some. Seen here are about 110,000 clones, roughly four fifths observed once, and the top ten hold 6.5%. Source material: blood. All receptors come from a man in his late teens or twenties in good health.

CDR3 in DNA: TGTGCCAGCTCACCGGGGGACGAAGCTTTCTTT. It encodes CASSPGDEAFF. The J gene is TRBJ1-1, the V gene TRBV18; perhaps TRBD1 as D (5 bases). Per germline, CDR1 KGHSH and CDR2 LQKENI. This CDR3 has 11 residues. V was cut by 3 bases and J by 8 bases, with 7 bases left in between.

The V call is TRBV6-5, the J call TRBJ1-6; D unresolved. CDR3 length equals 13 residues. Germline V gene lookup returns CDR1 MNHEY and CDR2 SVGAGI. Trimming pared 8 bases from V and 8 bases from J, leaving 13 bases between. Written as DNA, the CDR3 is TGTGCCAGCCAAGACAAGGAAGATTCACCCCTCCACTTT. Amino acid sequence: CASQDKEDSPLHF.

This sequence joins TRBV11-2 and TRBJ2-5, with no clear D. CDR1 is SGHAT, CDR2 FQNNGV, per germline. V was pared by 2 bases and J by 1 base, with 20 bases between. CDR3 length: 18 residues. DNA of the CDR3: TGTGCCAGCAGCTTATTCCGTGACGGCGATCAGATCCAAGAGACCCAGTACTTC. It translates to CASSLFRDGDQIQETQYF.

Here the CDR3 reads CAWRVPGWGGYTF. Written as DNA, the CDR3 is TGTGCCTGGAGGGTTCCGGGGTGGGGTGGCTACACCTTC. This chain uses TRBV30 with TRBJ1-2; D unresolved. Germline V gene data show CDR1 as GTSNPN and CDR2 as SVGIG (reference sequence). This CDR3 is built from 13 residues. The germline V and J ends were trimmed by 3 bases and 7 bases, with 15 bases remaining between them.

The V gene is TRBV7-2, the J gene TRBJ1-5, with D possibly being TRBD1 (5 bases). Trimming took off 1 base at V and 6 bases at J, with 19 bases between the two ends. The CDR3 runs 17 residues. Germline loops: CDR1 SGHTA, CDR2 FQGNSA. Here the CDR3 reads CASSLGSVGVYTQPQHF. The CDR3 DNA follows: TGTGCCAGCAGCTTAGGATCGGTAGGGGTTTATACTCAGCCCCAGCATTTT.

This chain joins TRBV29-1 and TRBJ1-1; D not resolved. Germline CDR1 reads SQVTM; CDR2 reads ANQGSEA. The CDR3 loop spans 11 amino acids. V shed 1 base and J shed 8 bases, with 8 bases lying between them. The CDR3 DNA reads TGCAGCGTTGAAGGGGGTGAAGAAGCTTTCTTT. This sequence encodes CSVEGGEEAFF. The full variable domain, with the rest looked up from reference TRBV29-1 and TRBJ1-1, is SAVISQKPSRDICQRGTSLTIQCQVDSQVTMMFWYRQQPGQSLTLIATANQGSEATYESGFVIDKFPISRPNLTFSTLTVSNMSPEDSSIYLCSVEGGEEAFFGQGTRLTVV.

The gene calls are TRBV25-1 and TRBJ1-1; D gene unclear. The CDR3 sequence is 13 residues long. V dropped 2 bases and J dropped 0 bases, with 4 bases sitting between them. The V gene's germline CDR1 is MGHDK and CDR2 SYGVNS. Written as DNA, the CDR3 is TGTGCCAGCAGTGAAGGGGTGAACACTGAAGCTTTCTTT. Amino acid sequence: CASSEGVNTEAFF.

In this sample, this clone turned up a few times. This sequence joins TRBV29-1 and TRBJ1-2, with 9 nucleotides matching TRBD1. The V segment lost 7 bases and the J segment 6 bases; nucleotides outside the gene matches: 9. Germline V gene sequence: CDR1 SQVTM, CDR2 ANQGSEA. CDR3 size: 13 residues. CDR3 sequence: CSAVPDRGNGYTF. In nucleotides, the CDR3 is TGCAGCGCCGTCCCGGACAGGGGAAATGGCTACACCTTC.

The sample holds one count of this clone. The genes are TRBV5-1 and TRBJ2-3, with 10 bases that match TRBD1. The CDR3 length is 15 residues. Trimming at V came to 3 bases and at J to 2 bases, leaving 3 bases not matched to a gene. The germline V gene encodes CDR1 SGHRS and CDR2 YFSETQ. CDR3 sequence (DNA): TGCGCCAGCAGCTGGGACAGGGGAGACACAGATACGCAGTATTTT. As protein: CASSWDRGDTDTQYF.

The chain joins TRBV28 to TRBJ1-6; D is perhaps TRBD1 (6 bases). CDR3 length: 15 amino acids. Germline V gives CDR1 MDHEN, CDR2 SYDVKM. The V and J ends lost 4 bases and 10 bases respectively, with 17 bases between them. The DNA of the CDR3 is TGTGCCAGCAGTTGGAGAGGGGGAGTTGGGTCACCCCTCCACTTT. Its translation: CASSWRGGVGSPLHF.

The chain is built from TRBV3-1 (or the pseudogene TRBV3-2) and TRBJ2-7; tentative D call: TRBD1 (6 bases). Trimming shortened V by 4 bases and J by 1 base, and 8 bases separated the two germline ends. Germline values: CDR1 LGHDT, CDR2 YNNKEL (reference sequence). The CDR3 loop spans 13 amino acids. DNA of the CDR3: TGTGCCAGCAGCCTTGGGACATCCTACGAGCAGTACGTC. This sequence encodes CASSLGTSYEQYV.

Only one count was recorded for this clone. V usage is TRBV19 and J usage is TRBJ2-4; TRBD1 agrees at 8 bases. CDR1 is LNHDA and CDR2 is SQIVND in the germline V gene (reference sequence). The trim removed 3 bases at V and 1 base at J, leaving 8 bases unmatched. CDR3 length: 17 amino acids. The CDR3 region is CASSIFTGGLAKNIQYF. Written as DNA, the CDR3 is TGTGCCAGTAGTATTTTCACAGGGGGTTTGGCCAAAAACATTCAGTACTTC.

This sequence joins TRBV12-3 or TRBV12-4 and TRBJ2-7; D is uncertain. This CDR3 has 13 residues. V was pared by 6 bases and J by 3 bases, with 12 bases between. The CDR3 loop is CASRATSRYEQYV. The CDR3 region has the DNA TGTGCCAGCAGAGCGACATCTCGCTACGAGCAGTACGTC.

The CDR3 sequence is CASSQEGQDAGSYEQYF. The CDR3 nucleotides read TGCGCCAGCAGCCAAGAAGGTCAGGACGCAGGCTCCTACGAGCAGTACTTC. The chain joins TRBV4-3 to TRBJ2-7; D is ambiguous. The germline V gene encodes CDR1 LGHNA and CDR2 YSLEER. The V end was cut by 0 bases, the J end by 0 bases, with 15 bases between. CDR3 length equals 17 residues.

The chain carries TRBV18 and TRBJ1-5; maybe TRBD1 (5 bases). This CDR3 spans 16 amino acids. The germline CDR1 and CDR2 sequences are KGHSH and LQKENI. V was clipped by 0 bases and J by 5 bases, with 14 bases between them. CDR3 nucleotide sequence: TGTGCCAGCTCACCACCAGCCGAAAGGGGTTATCAGCCCCAGCATTTT. It translates to CASSPPAERGYQPQHF.

The chain carries TRBV4-2 and TRBJ1-4, with D tentatively TRBD1 (6 bases). The length of the CDR3 is 15 residues. In germline, CDR1 is LGHNA, CDR2 YNFKEQ. Deletions cut 4 bases from V and 7 bases from J, with 16 bases between. CDR3 sequence reads: CASSPRDTRGEKLFF. CDR3 nucleotide sequence: TGTGCCAGCAGCCCTCGGGACACAAGGGGTGAAAAACTGTTTTTT.

V gene TRBV7-9 combines with J gene TRBJ2-5; 9 bases align to TRBD1. CDR3 length: 14 residues. The junction had 4 bases not matched to a gene; V was cut back by 3 bases and J by 5 bases. CDR1 and CDR2 from the germline V gene are SEHNR and FQNEAQ (reference sequence). The CDR3 is CASSLTGGFETQYF. CDR3 nucleotides: TGTGCCAGCAGCTTGACAGGGGGGTTTGAGACCCAGTACTTC.

The chain recombines TRBV5-4 with TRBJ1-1; D not resolved. The V end was cut by 1 base, the J end by 1 base, with 14 bases between. CDR3 length equals 16 residues. Germline CDR1 is SGHNT and CDR2 is YYREEE (reference sequence). CDR3 amino acids: CASSLKQEIRNTEAFF. The CDR3 DNA is TGTGCCAGCAGCTTGAAGCAGGAGATCCGGAACACTGAAGCTTTCTTT.

CDR3 in amino acids: CATSYPGDLNPDTQYF. Here the CDR3 DNA reads TGTGCCACCAGTTATCCCGGGGACTTAAATCCAGATACGCAGTATTTT. This sequence joins TRBV24-1 and TRBJ2-3; D is possibly TRBD2 (6 bases). V shed 6 bases and J shed 4 bases, with 19 bases lying between them. The germline V gene has CDR1 KGHDR and CDR2 SFDVKD. This CDR3 has 16 amino acids.

The chain links TRBV5-1 to TRBJ1-2, with TRBD1 as a possible D gene (5 bases). The CDR3 loop spans 14 amino acids. V gave up 4 bases and J gave up 8 bases, with 18 bases separating them. CDR1 and CDR2 from the germline V gene are SGHRS and YFSETQ. Written as DNA, the CDR3 is TGCGCCAGCAGCGGATTCGGCAGGGTGGGCGGCTACACCTTC. Residues: CASSGFGRVGGYTF. Based on the CDR3 plus reference TRBV5-1 and TRBJ1-2, the full variable domain is KAGVTQTPRYLIKTRGQQVTLSCSPISGHRSVSWYQQTPGQGLQFLFEYFSETQRNKGNFPGRFSGRQFSNSRSEMNVSTLELGDSALYLCASSGFGRVGGYTFGSGTRLTVV.

The chain has TRBV5-6 and TRBJ1-2; D uncertain. V dropped 5 bases and J dropped 0 bases, with 17 bases sitting between them. This CDR3 is 16 amino acids long. Germline V gives CDR1 SGHDT, CDR2 YYEEEE. CDR3 DNA: TGTGCCAGCAGACCGCGGAGTAGCGGCCCTAACTATGGCTACACCTTC. It translates to CASRPRSSGPNYGYTF.

This clone was counted a single time. The rearrangement joins TRBV28 to TRBJ2-7, with D perhaps given as TRBD1 or TRBD2 (5 bases each). The CDR3 has 14 residues. Trimming left V 6 bases short and J 2 bases short, with 14 bases between. CDR1 is MDHEN and CDR2 is SYDVKM in the germline V gene. CDR3: CASRTRGSPYEQYF. CDR3 DNA sequence: TGTGCCAGCAGAACTAGGGGAAGTCCCTACGAGCAGTACTTC.

The J gene is TRBJ1-2, the V gene TRBV11-2, with D perhaps TRBD1 (6 bases). This CDR3 has 13 amino acids. CDR1 and CDR2 (germline): SGHAT, FQNNGV. Trimming pared 1 base from V and 8 bases from J, leaving 11 bases between. The CDR3 region is CASSLAGGQGYTF. Written as DNA, the CDR3 is TGTGCCAGCAGCTTAGCCGGGGGGCAAGGCTACACCTTC. The entire variable domain, with the rest obtained from reference TRBV11-2 and TRBJ1-2, is as follows: EAGVAQSPRYKIIEKRQSVAFWCNPISGHATLYWYQQILGQGPKLLIQFQNNGVVDDSQLPKDRFSAERLKGVDSTLKIQPAKLEDSAVYLCASSLAGGQGYTFGSGTRLTVV.

This chain links TRBV28 with TRBJ1-5, with D perhaps TRBD1 (5 bases). Germline assignment: CDR1 MDHEN and CDR2 SYDVKM. The CDR3 runs 15 residues. With 6 bases removed from V and 0 bases from J, the gap between germline ends came to 12 bases. The CDR3 DNA reads TGTGCCAGCAGGTTTGGGGCGGTTAGCAATCAGCCCCAGCATTTT. Translating it yields CASRFGAVSNQPQHF.